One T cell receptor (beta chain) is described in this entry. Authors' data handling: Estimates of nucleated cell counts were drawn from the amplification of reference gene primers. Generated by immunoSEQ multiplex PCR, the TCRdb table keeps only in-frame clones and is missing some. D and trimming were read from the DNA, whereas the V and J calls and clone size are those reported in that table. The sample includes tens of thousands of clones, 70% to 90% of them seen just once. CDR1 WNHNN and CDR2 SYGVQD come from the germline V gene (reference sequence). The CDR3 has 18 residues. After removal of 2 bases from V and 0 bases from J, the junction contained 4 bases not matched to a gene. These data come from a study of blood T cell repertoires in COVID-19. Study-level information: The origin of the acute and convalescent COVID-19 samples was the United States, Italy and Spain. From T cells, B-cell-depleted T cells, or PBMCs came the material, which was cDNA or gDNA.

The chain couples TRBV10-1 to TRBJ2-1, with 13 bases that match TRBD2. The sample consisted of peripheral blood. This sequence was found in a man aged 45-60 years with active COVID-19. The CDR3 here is CASSEEGLAGSSYNEQFF. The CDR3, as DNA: TGCGCCAGCAGTGAGGAGGGACTAGCGGGGTCCTCCTACAATGAGCAGTTCTTC.